This TCR beta chain was sequenced in a study of brain T cells in children with intractable seizures. Regarding time point: blood from clinic visit 5 months post-surgery; TSC patient then seizure free. Produced via immunoSEQ multiplex PCR; TCRdb's table is partial and in-frame only. The repertoire includes about 350,000 clones, nearly 95% of them detected once, and roughly 5.7% sits in the top ten. V was cut by 7 bases and J by 4 bases, with 8 bases left in between. The germline CDR1 and CDR2 sequences are MNHEY and SMNVEV (reference sequence). The CDR3 is 12 residues long. The origin of this receptor is a boy less than two years old with tuberous sclerosis and intractable seizures. The chain combines TRBV27 with TRBJ2-1; unclear D gene. The specimen was peripheral blood, collected roughly 5 months after surgery. Here the CDR3 reads CASIDIYNEQFF. The DNA for the CDR3 is TGTGCCAGCATCGACATATACAATGAGCAGTTCTTC.